This TCR beta chain was sequenced in a study of CD8+CD57+ T cells in acquired aplastic anemia. About the study: The study obtained an average of roughly 2.9 ug of DNA from sorted CD4+ and CD8+ cells. Reads per healthy sample averaged approximately 10 million (CD4+) and approximately 12 million (CD8+). Whole-study results and caveats: Between patients and controls, about 30 CD8+ CDR3 sequences were found in common.

In regard to this clonotype: Its antigen remains unidentified.

Genomic DNA, the template, was used for profiling of the TCR beta VDJ and CDR3. One entry per CDR3 protein, called by TCRdb with MiXCR from the reads. This sample has a few hundred thousand distinct CDR3 sequences, with over 55% found just once. V lost 7 bases and J lost 0, with 19 bases in between. The CDR3 covers 16 residues. Germline CDR1 is SNHLY and CDR2 is FYNNEI. The sample comprised sorted CD4+, CD8+, or CD8+CD57+ T cells (not recorded which) from PBMCs. The TCR comes from a human donor in good health. This chain joins TRBV2 and TRBJ2-7; a weak D match, TRBD1 (6 bases). CDR3 sequence reads: CASKGTSPRVSYEQYF. DNA for the CDR3: TGTGCCAGCAAAGGGACATCCCCTCGGGTCTCCTACGAGCAGTACTTC.